Each of the 30 T cell receptor beta chains below was sequenced from the same sample in a study of monozygotic twins with inflammatory bowel disease. TCRdb reworked the 5' RACE reads into one entry per CDR3 protein, no DNA. Listed are about 420,000 distinct CDR3 sequences; roughly 2.5% falls within the top ten. Sequenced input: blood. The receptor source for this set is a human donor with ulcerative colitis or Crohn's disease, or a healthy co-twin of an affected twin (not recorded which).

V is TRBV2 and J is TRBJ2-1; the D call of TRBD2 rests on TCRdb alone, since no DNA is present to check it. The CDR3 contains 15 residues. The germline gives CDR1 SNHLY, CDR2 FYNNEI. The CDR3 loop is CASRPVSGKDNEQFF.

CDR3 loop: CASSFRDGTGNTIYF. V is TRBV5-5 and J is TRBJ1-3; the TCRdb call, TRBD1, lacks DNA for checking. Germline values: CDR1 SGHKS, CDR2 YYEKEE (reference sequence). The CDR3 is made up of 15 amino acids.

The chain is built from TRBV6-1 and TRBJ1-2; TCRdb designates TRBD1, a call that cannot be tested without DNA. Germline V lookup: CDR1 MNHNS, CDR2 SASEGT. This CDR3 spans 16 amino acids. This chain's CDR3 is CASIGHRDRNNYGYTF.

This CDR3 is CSVGTGSNYGYTF. The chain recombines TRBV29-1 with TRBJ1-2; no DNA is available, so the TRBD1 call from TCRdb remains unchecked. The CDR3 covers 13 residues. Germline-derived CDR1 and CDR2 are SQVTM and ANQGSEA. The whole variable domain, remainder taken from reference TRBV29-1 and TRBJ1-2, is SAVISQKPSRDICQRGTSLTIQCQVDSQVTMMFWYRQQPGQSLTLIATANQGSEATYESGFVIDKFPISRPNLTFSTLTVSNMSPEDSSIYLCSVGTGSNYGYTFGSGTRLTVV.

The rearrangement links TRBV29-1 to TRBJ2-7; the D gene TCRdb calls, TRBD2, cannot be checked with no DNA. CDR3 length equals 14 residues. Germline-derived CDR1 and CDR2 are SQVTM and ANQGSEA. The CDR3 sequence is CSVEGLAGAPQRYF.

CDR3: CASSDRGYEAFF. This chain joins TRBV10-1 and TRBJ1-1. Germline assignment: CDR1 WNHNN and CDR2 SYGVQD (reference sequence). The CDR3 is 12 amino acids.

The chain employs TRBV7-9 and TRBJ2-7. Germline CDR1 and CDR2: SEHNR and FQNEAQ (reference sequence). The CDR3 runs to 14 residues. This CDR3 is CASSSTEAAYEQYF.

This chain connects TRBV6-2 or TRBV6-3 to TRBJ2-5; TCRdb proposes TRBD1, but this gene call is untestable without DNA. The CDR3 totals 15 residues. Germline lookup yields CDR1 MNHEY and CDR2 SVGEGT. CDR3 amino acids: CASSPIQGALGTQYF.

The chain is built from TRBV5-1 and TRBJ2-7; checking the TCRdb D call of TRBD1 is not possible without DNA. This CDR3 spans 15 amino acids. Germline CDR1 is SGHRS and CDR2 is YFSETQ. This CDR3 reads CASSLATGAKYEQYF. The variable domain in full, with the rest retrieved from reference TRBV5-1 and TRBJ2-7, is KAGVTQTPRYLIKTRGQQVTLSCSPISGHRSVSWYQQTPGQGLQFLFEYFSETQRNKGNFPGRFSGRQFSNSRSEMNVSTLELGDSALYLCASSLATGAKYEQYFGPGTRLTVT.

The CDR3 protein is CASSYSNGETSGYEQYF. The chain links TRBV6-2 or TRBV6-3 to TRBJ2-7; absent DNA, TCRdb's TRBD2 call cannot be checked. Germline V CDR1 and CDR2: MNHEY, SVGEGT. The CDR3 consists of 17 residues.

The chain recombines TRBV6-5 with TRBJ2-1; TCRdb outputs TRBD1, but without DNA this stays unchecked. The CDR3 runs to 16 residues. Germline CDR1 and CDR2: MNHEY and SVGAGI. The CDR3: CASSYRPQGAYNEQFF.

The chain uses TRBV20-1 and TRBJ2-1; TCRdb names TRBD1, which stays unverified in the absence of DNA. The CDR3 length is 16 residues. Germline V gives CDR1 DFQATT, CDR2 SNEGSKA (reference sequence). The CDR3: CSALSPEDGGYNEQFF.

V is TRBV29-1 and J is TRBJ2-1; TCRdb gives TRBD2 as the D gene, but with no DNA this cannot be confirmed. Germline V gene data show CDR1 as SQVTM and CDR2 as ANQGSEA. CDR3 size: 13 residues. CDR3 amino acids: CSVVGLVDNEQFF.

The V and J genes are TRBV6-1 and TRBJ2-7; TCRdb calls TRBD1, which cannot be checked without DNA. CDR3 length: 16 amino acids. Germline V gene sequence: CDR1 MNHNS, CDR2 SASEGT. The CDR3 spells CASSERTGGWSYEQYF.

V and J are TRBV10-3 and TRBJ1-2. The length of the CDR3 is 13 residues. Germline V gives CDR1 ENHRY, CDR2 SYGVKD. CDR3 protein: CAISNSPNYGYTF.

The V gene is TRBV6-6, the J gene TRBJ1-2; TCRdb's D gene call, TRBD1, goes unchecked for lack of DNA. Germline CDR1 is MNHNY and CDR2 is SVGAGI (reference sequence). The CDR3 is made up of 14 amino acids. The CDR3 loop is CASSYGQGARGYTF.

The chain has TRBV10-3 and TRBJ2-3; there is no DNA to check the TCRdb D call of TRBD2. This CDR3 region has 16 residues. Germline values: CDR1 ENHRY, CDR2 SYGVKD. This CDR3 reads CAISGLAGGRTDTQYF.

The chain has TRBV6-6 and TRBJ1-5. The V gene's germline CDR1 is MNHNY and CDR2 SVGAGI (reference sequence). The CDR3 is made up of 14 amino acids. The CDR3 here is CASSYRVSNQPQHF.

The chain joins TRBV6-2 or TRBV6-3 to TRBJ1-1. CDR1 is MNHEY, CDR2 SVGEGT, per germline. The CDR3 runs to 14 residues. CDR3 sequence: CASSYRLGSTEAFF.

This chain links TRBV7-3 with TRBJ2-2; TCRdb proposes TRBD1, but this gene call is untestable without DNA. Germline V gene sequence: CDR1 SGHTA, CDR2 FQGTGA. The CDR3 spans 20 residues. The CDR3 is CASSLTFRRGGIARTGELFF.

V usage is TRBV28 and J usage is TRBJ2-4; as DNA is missing, the TRBD1 call by TCRdb cannot be tested. Germline lookup yields CDR1 MDHEN and CDR2 SYDVKM. The CDR3 extends over 14 amino acids. CDR3 amino acids: CASSTTRGGNIQYF.

The V gene is TRBV2, the J gene TRBJ1-2. Germline V gene lookup returns CDR1 SNHLY and CDR2 FYNNEI. The CDR3 runs to 12 residues. The CDR3 is CASSDRTDGYTF.

The genes are TRBV11-3 and TRBJ2-1; without DNA, the TCRdb call of TRBD2 cannot be checked. CDR3 length: 14 amino acids. Germline V gene lookup returns CDR1 SGHNT and CDR2 YENEEA. CDR3 amino acids: CASSPSPSHNEQFF.

This chain links TRBV3-1 with TRBJ2-3; TCRdb's D call of TRBD2 is untestable without DNA. Germline V gene lookup returns CDR1 LGHDT and CDR2 YNNKEL (reference sequence). This CDR3 spans 15 amino acids. CDR3 sequence: CASSLGTSGGPTQYF.

The V gene is TRBV7-9, the J gene TRBJ1-6; TCRdb gives TRBD1 as the D gene, but with no DNA this cannot be confirmed. Germline loops: CDR1 SEHNR, CDR2 FQNEAQ (reference sequence). CDR3 size: 15 residues. CDR3: CASSQSTGQRSPLHF.

This rearrangement joins TRBV5-1 to TRBJ2-1; TCRdb gives TRBD2 as the D gene, but with no DNA this cannot be confirmed. CDR3 length: 18 amino acids. Germline CDR1 reads SGHRS; CDR2 reads YFSETQ. CDR3 residues: CASSLIPRDGAPGNEQFF.

The J gene is TRBJ1-2, the V gene TRBV14; absent DNA, TCRdb's TRBD1 call cannot be checked. The CDR3 is made up of 16 amino acids. The V gene's germline CDR1 is SGHDN and CDR2 FVKESK. The CDR3 protein is CASSQVRADLNYGYTF. The whole variable domain, filled in from reference TRBV14 and TRBJ1-2, reads EAGVTQFPSHSVIEKGQTVTLRCDPISGHDNLYWYRRVMGKEIKFLLHFVKESKQDESGMPNNRFLAERTGGTYSTLKVQPAELEDSGVYFCASSQVRADLNYGYTFGSGTRLTVV.

The chain employs TRBV10-3 and TRBJ1-5. This CDR3 is 16 amino acids long. The germline gives CDR1 ENHRY, CDR2 SYGVKD. CDR3 residues: CAISESSFYSNQPQHF.

The rearrangement joins TRBV12-3 or TRBV12-4 to TRBJ1-1; TCRdb designates TRBD1, a call that cannot be tested without DNA. The CDR3 is 17 amino acids. This CDR3 is CASSLRQGIDWRTEAFF.

The V gene is TRBV14, the J gene TRBJ1-6. CDR1 SGHDN and CDR2 FVKESK come from the germline V gene. The CDR3 has 15 amino acids. CDR3 sequence: CASSQNHGYNSPLHF.